A single sample gave rise to the 32 T cell receptor beta chains below, sequenced in a study of metastatic and nonmetastatic thyroid tumors. All patients were untreated before thyroid surgery. TCRdb used MiXCR to call clones anew from the PCR reads. Found here are over 25,000 clones, around 4% of them singletons; the top ten hold 21%. Material for sequencing was blood. Every receptor here comes from a female donor with papillary thyroid cancer or a benign thyroid nodule (not recorded which). Some clones in this sample may be carry-over from other donors' samples.

This clone was seen a few times. The rearrangement links TRBV6-1 to TRBJ1-5; 7 bases align to TRBD1. Germline V gene sequence: CDR1 MNHNS, CDR2 SASEGT. V lost 10 bases to trimming and J lost 3 bases; unmatched junction nucleotides: 6. CDR3 length equals 13 residues. The chain's CDR3 is CATRGGNNQPQHF. As DNA, the CDR3 is TGTGCCACCAGGGGGGGAAACAATCAGCCCCAGCATTTT.

This chain uses TRBV2 with TRBJ2-7; the match to TRBD2 covers 10 bases. Germline CDR1 SNHLY, CDR2 FYNNEI. This CDR3 contains 16 residues. V was pared by 3 bases and J by 2 bases, with 7 bases of the junction left unmatched. The CDR3 protein is CASSDWSSGGPYEQYF. Written as DNA, the CDR3 is TGTGCCAGCAGTGATTGGTCTAGCGGGGGACCCTACGAGCAGTACTTC.

This clone has only a few counts. The chain couples TRBV20-1 to TRBJ1-2; D unresolved. In germline, CDR1 is DFQATT, CDR2 SNEGSKA (reference sequence). The CDR3 length is 12 residues. Trimming took off 6 bases at V and 3 bases at J, with 11 bases between the two ends. In DNA, the CDR3 is TGCAGTGCCGGGGAGGGAGACTATGGCTACACCTTC. Translation: CSAGEGDYGYTF.

The V gene is TRBV10-3, the J gene TRBJ2-3, with 7 bases fitting TRBD2. Trimming took 2 bases from V and 4 from J; bases not matched to a gene: 3. This CDR3 is built from 14 residues. Germline loops: CDR1 ENHRY, CDR2 SYGVKD. As DNA, the CDR3 is TGTGCCATCAGTGAGGCGGCGGGGGCAGATACGCAGTATTTT. As protein: CAISEAAGADTQYF.

This clone was counted ten times or more. The rearrangement links TRBV3-1 to TRBJ2-1; TRBD2 matches at 11 bases. Germline V gene lookup returns CDR1 LGHDT and CDR2 YNNKEL (reference sequence). The trim removed 2 bases at V and 5 bases at J, leaving 5 bases unmatched. The CDR3 runs to 16 residues. The CDR3 region is CASSQLGLAGHNEQFF. The CDR3 DNA sequence: TGTGCCAGCAGCCAACTCGGACTAGCGGGCCACAATGAGCAGTTCTTC.

This clone was seen a few times. The V call is TRBV6-5, the J call TRBJ2-2, with 8 bases fitting TRBD1. With V trimmed by 0 bases and J by 7 bases, 7 bases remained unmatched. CDR1 and CDR2 from the germline V gene are MNHEY and SVGAGI. This CDR3 spans 16 amino acids. The CDR3 loop is CASSYSGQGLNGELFF. The DNA of the CDR3 is TGTGCCAGCAGTTACTCCGGACAGGGTTTAAACGGGGAGCTGTTTTTT.

This clone was seen a handful of times. V is TRBV6-5 and J is TRBJ2-1; D possibly corresponds to TRBD2 (5 bases). Trimming removed 4 bases from V and 8 bases from J, with 15 bases in between. The germline CDR1 and CDR2 sequences are MNHEY and SVGAGI. The CDR3 runs to 14 residues. The CDR3 here is CASSSSRSGYEQFF. The CDR3 DNA follows: TGTGCCAGCAGTTCCTCTCGGAGCGGTTATGAGCAGTTCTTC.

The table lists this clone with a few counts. This sequence joins TRBV7-6 and TRBJ2-1; D is possibly TRBD1 or TRBD2 (5 bases each). The length of the CDR3 is 14 residues. Germline V gives CDR1 SGHVS, CDR2 FNYEAQ. V was pared by 5 bases and J by 8 bases, with 16 bases between. CDR3 loop: CASSPISGPYEQFF. Here the CDR3 DNA reads TGTGCCAGCAGCCCCATCTCGGGGCCGTATGAGCAGTTCTTC.

This rearrangement joins TRBV6-1 to TRBJ2-2; 11 bases fit TRBD1. This CDR3 has 14 amino acids. The V gene's germline CDR1 is MNHNS and CDR2 SASEGT. Losses at the gene ends were 3 bases for V and 6 bases for J; bases not matched to a gene: 0. The CDR3 DNA follows: TGTGCCAGCAGTGAGGACAGGGGGCCCGGGGAGCTGTTTTTT. This sequence encodes CASSEDRGPGELFF.

This clone has at least ten counts. The chain combines TRBV30 with TRBJ1-3; D is unclear. Germline V gene data show CDR1 as GTSNPN and CDR2 as SVGIG (reference sequence). This CDR3 is built from 14 residues. V gave up 0 bases and J gave up 2 bases, with 8 bases separating them. CDR3 nucleotides: TGTGCCTGGAGTGTACTGGGGACTGGAAACACCATATATTTT. Protein sequence: CAWSVLGTGNTIYF. Full variable domain (remainder filled in from reference TRBV30 and TRBJ1-3): SQTIHQWPATLVQPVGSPLSLECTVEGTSNPNLYWYRQAAGRGLQLLFYSVGIGQISSEVPQNLSASRPQDRQFILSSKKLLLSDSGFYLCAWSVLGTGNTIYFGEGSWLTVV.

This clone occurred many times. The chain recombines TRBV28 with TRBJ1-1; 8 bases match TRBD1. This CDR3 has 13 residues. The trim removed 4 bases at V and 3 bases at J, leaving 1 base unmatched. CDR1 MDHEN and CDR2 SYDVKM come from the germline V gene. The CDR3 nucleotides read TGTGCCAGCAGTTCGACAGGGGACACTGAAGCTTTCTTT. Its translation is CASSSTGDTEAFF.

Many counts were recorded for this clone. The J gene is TRBJ1-1, the V gene TRBV20-1, with 7 bases lining up with TRBD1. Germline values: CDR1 DFQATT, CDR2 SNEGSKA (reference sequence). This CDR3 has 12 amino acids. The CDR3, as DNA: TGCAAGACAGGGAGGGGCGACACTGAAGCTTTCTTT. Protein: CKTGRGDTEAFF.

The chain couples TRBV28 to TRBJ2-7; D possibly corresponds to TRBD1 (6 bases). V shed 6 bases and J shed 7 bases, with 22 bases lying between them. CDR1 MDHEN and CDR2 SYDVKM come from the germline V gene. The CDR3 length is 15 residues. The CDR3 DNA reads TGTGCCAGCAGATACAGGGCCATTACGTCTCGGGAGCAGTACTTC. This encodes CASRYRAITSREQYF. The variable domain in full, completed from reference TRBV28 and TRBJ2-7, reads DVKVTQSSRYLVKRTGEKVFLECVQDMDHENMFWYRQDPGLGLRLIYFSYDVKMKEKGDIPEGYSVSREKKERFSLILESASTNQTSMYLCASRYRAITSREQYFGPGTRLTVT.

CDR3 sequence (DNA): TGTGCCAGCAGTTTAAGTGATTTGAACACTGAAGCTTTCTTT. It codes for CASSLSDLNTEAFF. The chain couples TRBV6-9 to TRBJ1-1; D unresolved. The V end was cut by 4 bases, the J end by 0 bases, with 9 bases between. CDR3 length equals 14 residues. Germline CDR1 MNHGY, CDR2 SVAAGI.

This clone appeared many times. V and J are TRBV11-2 and TRBJ1-1; perhaps TRBD1 as D (5 bases). Germline V gives CDR1 SGHAT, CDR2 FQNNGV. Trimming removed 7 bases at V and 5 bases at J, with 14 bases between. This CDR3 is built from 13 residues. The CDR3 DNA is TGTGCCAGCACCCGACCGGGGGATACTGAAGCTTTCTTT. The encoded protein is CASTRPGDTEAFF.

This clone was seen at least ten times. This sample includes further DNA sequences coding for the same CDR3. The rearrangement links TRBV12-3 or TRBV12-4 to TRBJ2-3; 8 positions match TRBD2. Losses at the gene ends were 6 bases for V and 2 bases for J; bases not matched to a gene: 13. The CDR3 is 17 residues long. The CDR3 sequence is CASSLLGREALTDTQYF. Here the CDR3 DNA reads TGTGCCAGCAGCCTCCTAGGGCGGGAGGCACTCACAGATACGCAGTATTTT.

This clone was counted many times. The J gene is TRBJ1-2, the V gene TRBV28; D gene uncertain. Germline V gene sequence: CDR1 MDHEN, CDR2 SYDVKM. Trimming cost V 5 bases and J 5 bases, with 6 bases left between them. The CDR3 totals 11 residues. CDR3 nucleotides: TGTGCCAGCAGTCAAGCGTATGGCTACACCTTC. Its translation: CASSQAYGYTF.

This clone occurred a few times. The V and J genes are TRBV12-3 or TRBV12-4 and TRBJ1-4; no firm D call. This CDR3 is 12 amino acids long. V gave up 3 bases and J gave up 14 bases, with 13 bases separating them. The DNA for the CDR3 is TGTGCCAGCAGTTTGGGTGGACCAGTCCTGTTTTTT. This encodes CASSLGGPVLFF.

This clone has at least ten counts. Other DNA sequences of this sample code for an identical CDR3. V and J are TRBV25-1 and TRBJ1-6; no definite D call. With 1 base removed from V and 7 bases from J, the gap between germline ends came to 11 bases. The CDR3 sequence is 15 residues long. From germline, CDR1 is MGHDK and CDR2 SYGVNS. The chain's CDR3 is CASSESSAVNSPLHF. The CDR3 DNA reads TGTGCCAGCAGTGAATCATCAGCAGTAAATTCACCCCTCCACTTT.

This clone has more than one count but fewer than ten. The chain is built from TRBV27 and TRBJ1-1, with 9 nucleotides matching TRBD1. V trimming: 6 bases; J trimming: 1 base; junction bases outside the gene matches: 3. Germline assignment: CDR1 MNHEY and CDR2 SMNVEV (reference sequence). The CDR3 contains 14 residues. The CDR3 reads CASSLGQGNTEAFF. The CDR3 coding sequence is TGTGCCAGCAGCCTGGGACAGGGGAACACTGAAGCTTTCTTT.

This clone turned up a few times. Just one base apart from a much larger clone, this may be a read error. V is TRBV7-9 and J is TRBJ2-7; D is unresolved. The germline gives CDR1 SEHNR, CDR2 FQNEAQ (reference sequence). The CDR3 length is 12 residues. CDR3 in DNA: TGTGCCAGCATCCAGGCCTCAGGACCTATAGACTTC. It codes for CASIQASGPIDF.

The V gene is TRBV9, the J gene TRBJ2-7; 10 nucleotides line up with TRBD1. The CDR3 has 13 residues. V lost 5 bases to trimming and J lost 6 bases; unmatched junction nucleotides: 5. Looked up from germline, CDR1 is SGDLS and CDR2 is YYNGEE. The CDR3 region is CASSSTGGGEQYF. CDR3 DNA sequence: TGTGCCAGCAGTTCGACAGGGGGCGGCGAGCAGTACTTC.

Ten or more counts support this clone. This chain links TRBV7-2 with TRBJ2-3; D ambiguous. Trimming shortened V by 8 bases and J by 5 bases, and 20 bases separated the two germline ends. Looked up from germline, CDR1 is SGHTA and CDR2 is FQGNSA. This CDR3 region has 15 residues. The CDR3 DNA sequence: TGTGCCAGCGCCTCCCAGCCGGTCCCGGGAGATACGCAGTATTTT. It encodes CASASQPVPGDTQYF. Filled out from reference TRBV7-2 and TRBJ2-3, the complete variable domain reads GAGVSQSPSNKVTEKGKDVELRCDPISGHTALYWYRQSLGQGLEFLIYFQGNSAPDKSGLPSDRFSAERTGGSVSTLTIQRTQQEDSAVYLCASASQPVPGDTQYFGPGTRLTVL.

This clone was seen a few times. The chain links TRBV6-1 to TRBJ2-7; the match to TRBD2 covers 12 bases. This CDR3 has 14 amino acids. Trimming removed 4 bases from V and 5 bases from J; junction bases left unmatched: 3. CDR1 and CDR2 (germline): MNHNS, SASEGT. CDR3 sequence: CASSALAGGNEQYF. Here the CDR3 DNA reads TGTGCCAGCAGTGCACTAGCGGGAGGAAACGAGCAGTACTTC.

The CDR3 sequence: CSSRRYTNTEAFF. In DNA form, the CDR3 reads TGCAGTTCCCGGCGGTACACGAACACTGAAGCTTTCTTT. The chain combines TRBV20-1 with TRBJ1-1; D is unresolved. This CDR3 comprises 13 residues. V lost 8 bases and J lost 1, with 14 bases in between. Germline lookup yields CDR1 DFQATT and CDR2 SNEGSKA (reference sequence).

Concerning this clone: A much more abundant neighbour one base away suggests this may be a read error. The chain joins TRBV4-2 to TRBJ1-1, with D unclear. The germline CDR1 and CDR2 sequences are LGHNA and YNFKEQ. The CDR3 runs to 16 residues. DNA for the CDR3: TGTGTCAGCAGCCAAGTGGACTACAGCCGGAACACTGAAGCTTTCTTT. Its protein product is CVSSQVDYSRNTEAFF.

In its sample, this clone was seen a few times. A junction boundary mismatches the germline segment, possibly from a read error. This chain connects TRBV6-1 to TRBJ2-5; no reliable D call. Germline loops: CDR1 MNHNS, CDR2 SASEGT. The CDR3 extends over 12 amino acids. The CDR3 protein is CASSENRETQYF. The CDR3 DNA reads TGTGCCAGCAGCGAGAACCGAGAGACACAGTACTTC.

V is TRBV6-1 and J is TRBJ2-3, with D perhaps given as TRBD1 or TRBD2 (5 bases each). Per the germline V gene, CDR1 is MNHNS and CDR2 is SASEGT. Trimming removed 10 bases at V and 1 base at J, with 18 bases between. The CDR3 totals 15 residues. Here the CDR3 DNA reads TGTGCCACCCAACGGGGCAGGGAAGGCACAGATACGCAGTATTTT. It encodes CATQRGREGTDTQYF.

This clone was seen ten or more times. This rearrangement joins TRBV28 to TRBJ2-2; D unclear. Germline V CDR1 and CDR2: MDHEN, SYDVKM. V was shortened by 5 bases and J by 4 bases, with 17 bases between the two germline ends. The CDR3 loop spans 16 amino acids. This CDR3 reads CASSPRTSRFTGELFF. In DNA form, the CDR3 reads TGTGCCAGCAGTCCCAGGACGTCTCGATTCACCGGGGAGCTGTTTTTT.

This sequence joins TRBV11-2 and TRBJ2-7, with TRBD2 identical over 11 bases. This CDR3 is 16 amino acids long. V was pared by 5 bases and J by 6 bases, with 12 bases of the junction left unmatched. CDR1 is SGHAT, CDR2 FQNNGV, per germline. CDR3 amino acids: CASSETSGIKGAEQYF. The CDR3 coding sequence is TGTGCCAGCAGCGAGACTAGCGGGATTAAGGGTGCCGAGCAGTACTTC.

The chain recombines TRBV6-2 or TRBV6-3 with TRBJ2-3; 7 bases are shared with TRBD2. Trimming cost V 3 bases and J 1 base; bases outside gene matches: 4. The CDR3 is 15 amino acids. Germline V lookup: CDR1 MNHEY, CDR2 SVGEGT. CDR3 DNA: TGTGCCAGCAGTTATATGGCGGGAGGCACAGATACGCAGTATTTT. Translated, it gives CASSYMAGGTDTQYF.

This clone was detected ten times or more. The chain is built from TRBV2 and TRBJ2-1; no firm D call. The CDR3 length is 14 residues. The V end lost 3 bases, the J end lost 1 base, and 7 bases lay between the germline ends. Germline V lookup: CDR1 SNHLY, CDR2 FYNNEI. This CDR3 is CASSDGRSYNEQFF. CDR3 in DNA: TGTGCCAGCAGTGATGGGCGGTCCTACAATGAGCAGTTCTTC.